Below, one TCR beta chain is given with its context. The antigen is undetermined. Over chemoradiotherapy, repertoires were sampled more than once. Assay used: immunoSEQ multiplex PCR; TCRdb lists only in-frame clones, some missing. This table has about 2,800 clones, roughly 86% appearing once. The source of the sample is a study of chemoradiotherapy in HPV16-positive cancers. Study in general: Candidate HPV-specific T-cell clones and common TCR motifs came from functional assays in a couple of HPV16-positive patients.

Germline V gives CDR1 SGHTA, CDR2 FQGTGA. J lost 5 bases, V lost 1 base, and 11 bases had no gene match. The CDR3 extends over 17 amino acids. The study, taken as a whole, reports: The functional HPV-specific definition rests on just a couple of HPV16-positive patients.

This rearrangement joins TRBV7-3 to TRBJ2-5, with 9 bases that match TRBD1. Specimen: tumor tissue, collected from a patient who underwent chemoradiotherapy. The receptor was isolated from a human donor with HPV-associated anogenital cancer. The CDR3 is CASSLNPGTGLGETQYF. As DNA, the CDR3 is TGTGCCAGCAGCTTAAATCCCGGGACAGGGTTGGGGGAGACCCAGTACTTC.